The source of this TCR beta chain is a study of beta chain features in type 1 diabetes. From germline, CDR1 is MDHEN and CDR2 SYDVKM. After removal of 6 bases from V and 5 bases from J, the junction contained 3 bases not matched to a gene. The CDR3 has 13 residues. Concerning this clone: Antigen specificity is unknown.

Investigators reverse transcribed all isolated RNA, so they sequenced expressed TCRB transcripts. The protocol was immunoSEQ multiplex PCR, while the TCRdb copy is restricted to in-frame clones and leaves out a portion. The data contain some 200,000 clones, about a tenth of them singletons. Using CD45RO/CCR7/CD25/CD127/CD95/CD27, CD4+ naive, central memory, regulatory and stem cell-like memory cells were sorted. Study results and caveats: Within patients, naive, central memory and Treg TCRB repertoires seemed more similar than within healthy donors.

This chain joins TRBV28 and TRBJ1-1; 10 bases align to TRBD1. The sequenced material came from central memory CD4+ T cells from blood. The receptor comes from a young man in good health. The CDR3 is CASRTGGATEAFF. As DNA, the CDR3 is TGTGCCAGCAGGACAGGGGGCGCAACTGAAGCTTTCTTT. Variable domain in full (rest from reference TRBV28 and TRBJ1-1): DVKVTQSSRYLVKRTGEKVFLECVQDMDHENMFWYRQDPGLGLRLIYFSYDVKMKEKGDIPEGYSVSREKKERFSLILESASTNQTSMYLCASRTGGATEAFFGQGTRLTVV.